This TCR beta chain was captured in a study of CD8 T cells in ankylosing spondylitis. The CDR3 sequence is 14 residues long. Trimming took 3 bases from V and 3 from J, leaving 9 bases between them. Germline lookup yields CDR1 SGHAT and CDR2 FQNNGV. Comments on this clonotype: The antigen is unknown. Being one base from a much bigger clone, this may be a read error.

General study findings and limits: A TCR beta motif of fewer than ten highly homologous variants seemed to mark ankylosing spondylitis blood.

TCRdb reanalysed the 5' RACE reads using MiXCR and keeps one entry per CDR3 protein. Of about 90,000 distinct CDR3 sequences detected, more than 8.5% appear once; the ten largest clones hold about 31%. This clonotype was obtained from a male donor with ankylosing spondylitis. Sequenced material: blood, either unsorted or a sorted T cell fraction (not recorded which). The J gene is TRBJ1-5, the V gene TRBV11-2, with D uncertain. CDR3: CASSFGPANQPQHF. The CDR3 coding sequence is TGTGCCAGCAGCTTCGGTCCGGCCAATCAGCCCCAGCATTTT.